This TCR beta chain was sequenced in a study of cytomegalovirus exposure and HLA in healthy donors. Study background: Most donors, 80% to 90% of a few hundred genotyped, fell in the Caucasian-associated ancestry cluster.

The V gene end was trimmed by 3 bases and the J gene end by 9 bases; junction bases not matched to a gene: 13. This CDR3 is built from 15 residues. Germline assignment: CDR1 WSHSY and CDR2 SAAADI. A note on this clone: What it binds is not known. The identical CDR3 is also encoded by other nucleotide sequences in the sample.

Vbeta (60) and Jbeta (13) primers were used in the PCR. Produced via immunoSEQ multiplex PCR; TCRdb's table is partial and in-frame only. Altogether roughly 100,000 clones are present, 75% being singletons, with the ten largest covering over 9.5%. Regarding the study as a whole: One variant, a missense change in DCLRE1C, was linked in a later analysis to TCR beta V- and J-gene trimming.

Sequenced material: PBMCs. The clonotype was recovered from a man aged 45-65 years in good health and CMV-seronegative. This sequence joins TRBV10-2 and TRBJ1-1; TRBD1 agrees at 7 bases. Here the CDR3 reads CASSERDSRLRKAFF. The CDR3 nucleotides are TGCGCCAGCAGTGAACGGGACAGCCGTCTGCGGAAAGCTTTCTTT.